A single sample is the source of the 10 T cell receptor beta chains below, sequenced in a study of CD8+ T cells in alopecia areata (dated by TCRdb to between 2017 and 2018). Receptors were amplified or captured by the immunoSEQ multiplex PCR assay. RNA was extracted from all samples and reverse transcribed into cDNA as template for TCR sequencing. Here the immuneACCESS table is served through TCRdb, limited to in-frame sequences with V and J called. Missing clones are a known gap in these copies; in checked studies unresolved V genes cover under half, and the rest lacks a known reason. The sample table shows about 70,000 clones, and 29% are seen once. The ten largest clones capture about 16% of the sample. The meaning of the sample's time point label: four to five weeks on oral tofacitinib. The meaning of the sample's treatment or condition label: oral pan-JAK inhibitor, 5-10 mg twice daily. The specimen was CD8+ T cells sorted from blood, collected at week 4, from a patient treated with tofacitinib. All receptors derive from a human donor with alopecia areata.

The chain recombines TRBV7-9 with TRBJ2-1, with TRBD2 identical over 7 bases. This CDR3 is built from 15 residues. The junction had 6 bases not matched to a gene; V was cut back by 5 bases and J by 2 bases. The germline gives CDR1 SEHNR, CDR2 FQNEAQ (reference sequence). DNA of the CDR3: TGTGCCAGCAGCCTCGGGGCGGGAGCCTACAATGAGCAGTTCTTC. Translating it yields CASSLGAGAYNEQFF.

In its sample, this clone was seen a few times. The rearrangement links TRBV7-6 to TRBJ2-3; 8 bases are a match to TRBD2. J lost 1 base, V lost 2 bases, and 5 bases had no gene match. Per the germline V gene, CDR1 is SGHVS and CDR2 is FNYEAQ. This CDR3 region has 16 residues. The CDR3 loop reads CASSLSSGLGTDTQYF. DNA for the CDR3: TGTGCCAGCAGCTTATCTAGCGGGTTGGGCACAGATACGCAGTATTTT.

This clone was seen a single time. The rearrangement joins TRBV5-1 to TRBJ2-7; D remains ambiguous. V lost 2 bases to trimming and J lost 3 bases, with 9 bases between them. The CDR3 consists of 13 residues. The germline gives CDR1 SGHRS, CDR2 YFSETQ. This CDR3 is CASSLGSDYEQYF. DNA of the CDR3: TGCGCCAGCAGCTTAGGGTCGGACTACGAGCAGTACTTC.

In DNA form, the CDR3 reads TGCAGCGTTATTAGCGGGAGTGAGGACATTCAGTACTTC. Amino acid sequence: CSVISGSEDIQYF. J is TRBJ2-4 and V is TRBV29-1, with TRBD2 matching 9 bases. Trimming cost V 5 bases and J 8 bases; bases outside gene matches: 7. CDR1 SQVTM and CDR2 ANQGSEA come from the germline V gene. The CDR3 totals 13 residues.

As concerns this clone: One base away lies a much larger clone, so this may be a sequencing read error. The chain has TRBV7-9 and TRBJ1-1; D gene unclear. Germline CDR1 is SEHNR and CDR2 is FQNEAQ (reference sequence). The V and J ends lost 6 bases and 5 bases respectively, with 7 bases between them. The CDR3 contains 11 residues. CDR3 amino acids: CASREGTEAFF. The CDR3, as DNA: TGTGCCAGCAGGGAAGGAACTGAAGCTTTCTTT.

The chain joins TRBV29-1 to TRBJ1-1, with a weak D call TRBD1 (6 bases). The CDR3 extends over 13 amino acids. Trimming pared 3 bases from V and 3 bases from J, leaving 11 bases between. Germline lookup yields CDR1 SQVTM and CDR2 ANQGSEA. CDR3 coding DNA: TGCAGCGTTGACCGGGGGGCGTACACTGAAGCTTTCTTT. Translation gives CSVDRGAYTEAFF.

The V and J genes are TRBV7-9 and TRBJ1-1; D is undetermined. The V end lost 3 bases, the J end lost 5 bases, and 16 bases lay between the germline ends. Looked up from germline, CDR1 is SEHNR and CDR2 is FQNEAQ (reference sequence). The CDR3 is made up of 15 amino acids. The CDR3 nucleotides are TGTGCCAGCAGCTTCCTCGGGGTGGCGGAGACTGAAGCTTTCTTT. As protein: CASSFLGVAETEAFF.

The genes are TRBV7-9 and TRBJ2-1; D possibly matches TRBD1 or TRBD2 (5 bases each). CDR3 length: 17 residues. Trimming left V 5 bases short and J 1 base short, with 18 bases between. The germline V gene encodes CDR1 SEHNR and CDR2 FQNEAQ (reference sequence). CDR3 DNA sequence: TGTGCCAGCAGCACTTCCGGGACGGCGCAATCCTACAATGAGCAGTTCTTC. Translated, it gives CASSTSGTAQSYNEQFF.

The chain combines TRBV7-9 with TRBJ1-3; D possibly corresponds to TRBD1 (5 bases). Trimming stripped 6 bases from V and 7 bases from J, with 25 bases between. Germline V gene sequence: CDR1 SEHNR, CDR2 FQNEAQ (reference sequence). This CDR3 is built from 17 residues. The CDR3 region has the DNA TGTGCCAGCAGGCCCGCGGCTGGCAGGGTAGTAGGGAACACCATATATTTT. Translating it yields CASRPAAGRVVGNTIYF.

The V call is TRBV29-1, the J call TRBJ2-7; the D gene is possibly TRBD1 (6 bases). The germline V gene encodes CDR1 SQVTM and CDR2 ANQGSEA. The length of the CDR3 is 15 residues. Deletions cut 4 bases from V and 5 bases from J, with 21 bases between. CDR3 coding DNA: TGCAGCGTTGCCCCCGGGGCAGGGGCTGCCAACGAGCAGTACTTC. This gives the protein CSVAPGAGAANEQYF.